This T cell receptor (beta chain) came from a study of T cells in Graves' hyperthyroidism and ophthalmopathy. Study observations and caveats: Separating ophthalmopathy from stable hyperthyroidism was achieved by a 13 V-J model.

This CDR3 region has 16 residues. The germline V gene encodes CDR1 SGDLS and CDR2 YYNGEE. Trimming took 4 bases from V and 7 from J; bases not matched to a gene: 10. About this clonotype itself: Its antigen remains unidentified.

RNA transcripts provided the source from which TCR beta CDR3 regions were amplified. First-round RT-PCR of the TCR CDR3 relied on the HTBI primer set. MiXCR was run by TCRdb on the multiplex PCR reads, yielding one entry per CDR3 protein. The sample includes approximately 870,000 distinct CDR3 sequences, 38% of them seen just once. The chain uses TRBV9 and TRBJ1-6, with TRBD1 identical over 8 bases. Sequenced sample: blood. This clonotype was obtained from a young man with Graves' hyperthyroidism. CDR3 bases: TGTGCCAGCAGCTCAACAGGGGGGGGAGGGAATTCACCCCTCCACTTT. Residues: CASSSTGGGGNSPLHF. The complete variable domain, with remaining parts taken from reference TRBV9 and TRBJ1-6, reads DSGVTQTPKHLITATGQRVTLRCSPRSGDLSVYWYQQSLDQGLQFLIQYYNGEERAKGNILERFSAQQFPDLHSELNLSSLELGDSALYFCASSSTGGGGNSPLHFGNGTRLTVT.